The 29 T cell receptor beta chains below were found in one sample sequenced in a study of cytomegalovirus exposure and HLA in healthy donors. Researchers ran the PCR with 60 Vbeta and 13 Jbeta primers. Clones were sequenced by immunoSEQ multiplex PCR, and TCRdb holds only the in-frame ones, with some missing. The sample records about 190,000 clones, 75% to 90% being singletons. The sequenced sample was PBMCs. The receptors were sampled from a middle-aged man in good health and CMV-seropositive.

J is TRBJ2-4 and V is TRBV7-9; 8 bases match TRBD1. Looked up from germline, CDR1 is SEHNR and CDR2 is FQNEAQ (reference sequence). Germline trimming cut 7 bases from V and 1 base from J; bases unmatched to any gene: 12. CDR3 size: 17 residues. The chain's CDR3 is CASTLDREGFAKNIQYF. DNA for the CDR3: TGTGCCAGCACCTTGGACAGGGAAGGGTTTGCCAAAAACATTCAGTACTTC.

V is TRBV4-3 and J is TRBJ2-7; D might be TRBD1 (6 bases). Germline V gene sequence: CDR1 LGHNA, CDR2 YSLEER. The ends were cut back, 4 bases at V and 3 bases at J, with 10 bases in the middle. CDR3 length: 13 residues. The CDR3 DNA follows: TGCGCCAGCAGCCTTCAACAGGGCTACGAGCAGTACTTC. Protein: CASSLQQGYEQYF.

The chain employs TRBV7-2 and TRBJ2-2; tentatively, D is TRBD2 (6 bases). Trimming took 5 bases from V and 3 from J, leaving 7 bases between them. The CDR3 is 13 amino acids. Germline values: CDR1 SGHTA, CDR2 FQGNSA. The CDR3 region is CASSPGDTGELFF. DNA for the CDR3: TGTGCCAGCAGCCCGGGAGACACCGGGGAGCTGTTTTTT. The full variable domain, in which reference TRBV7-2 and TRBJ2-2 provide the parts outside the CDR3, is GAGVSQSPSNKVTEKGKDVELRCDPISGHTALYWYRQSLGQGLEFLIYFQGNSAPDKSGLPSDRFSAERTGGSVSTLTIQRTQQEDSAVYLCASSPGDTGELFFGEGSRLTVL.

The chain has TRBV5-4 and TRBJ2-7; D may be TRBD1 (5 bases). This CDR3 spans 13 amino acids. Trimming pared 0 bases from V and 6 bases from J, leaving 10 bases between. Germline CDR1 and CDR2: SGHNT and YYREEE (reference sequence). The CDR3 sequence is CASSLAGPPEQYF. CDR3 DNA sequence: TGTGCCAGCAGCTTGGCAGGGCCCCCCGAGCAGTACTTC.

The V call is TRBV7-2, the J call TRBJ2-2; 9 bases agree with TRBD1. After removal of 8 bases from V and 5 bases from J, the junction contained 6 bases not matched to a gene. Per the germline V gene, CDR1 is SGHTA and CDR2 is FQGNSA. The CDR3 has 14 amino acids. The CDR3 reads CASRTGGGTGELFF. DNA of the CDR3: TGTGCCAGCCGTACAGGGGGCGGAACCGGGGAGCTGTTTTTT.

This clone was seen just once. The chain has TRBV7-2 and TRBJ2-1; no clear D gene. Looked up from germline, CDR1 is SGHTA and CDR2 is FQGNSA. Deletions cut 0 bases from V and 7 bases from J, with 10 bases between. The CDR3 is 14 residues long. The CDR3 region is CASSLARFRNEQFF. Written as DNA, the CDR3 is TGTGCCAGCAGCTTAGCCAGGTTTAGAAATGAGCAGTTCTTC.

The V gene is TRBV5-4, the J gene TRBJ2-1; 7 bases fit TRBD1. Germline V lookup: CDR1 SGHNT, CDR2 YYREEE (reference sequence). V dropped 9 bases and J dropped 6; count of bases not matched to a gene: 15. The CDR3 sequence is 15 residues long. CDR3 nucleotides: TGTGCCATCAGTGTCCAATCACAGGGGTCCAATGAGCAGTTCTTC. Protein product: CAISVQSQGSNEQFF.

The chain has TRBV29-1 and TRBJ1-4; the D is unclear. The length of the CDR3 is 11 residues. Germline values: CDR1 SQVTM, CDR2 ANQGSEA. The ends were cut back, 5 bases at V and 10 bases at J, with 11 bases in the middle. CDR3 sequence reads: CSVLRVGKLFF. CDR3 nucleotides: TGCAGCGTTCTGAGGGTGGGAAAACTGTTTTTT.

This clone has more than one count but fewer than ten. Relative to the germline gene, one junction end is altered; a read error may explain this. The chain uses TRBV7-7 and TRBJ2-2; unclear D gene. Germline loops: CDR1 SSHAT, CDR2 FNYEAQ (reference sequence). This CDR3 contains 15 residues. In DNA, the CDR3 is TGTGCTAGCAGCTTAGCCTCGACGGGCACCGGGGAGCTGTTTTTT. This encodes CASSLASTGTGELFF.

The chain combines TRBV7-2 with TRBJ1-1, with TRBD1 matching 11 bases. CDR3 length: 15 amino acids. CDR1 is SGHTA and CDR2 is FQGNSA in the germline V gene. The junction had 4 bases not matched to a gene; V was cut back by 3 bases and J by 4 bases. CDR3 DNA: TGTGCCAGCAGCTTGGGACAGGGGGTTTTCACTGAAGCTTTCTTT. It yields the protein CASSLGQGVFTEAFF.

This sequence joins TRBV19 and TRBJ1-1; D gene unclear. The CDR3 runs to 14 residues. Germline CDR1 and CDR2: LNHDA and SQIVND (reference sequence). With 7 bases removed from V and 1 base from J, the gap between germline ends came to 13 bases. This chain's CDR3 is CASTPGGKNTEAFF. CDR3 in DNA: TGTGCCAGTACCCCTGGAGGGAAGAACACTGAAGCTTTCTTT.

The chain joins TRBV9 to TRBJ1-1; D is undetermined. This CDR3 comprises 12 residues. V lost 0 bases and J 8 bases, leaving 8 bases between the germline ends. CDR1 SGDLS and CDR2 YYNGEE come from the germline V gene. CDR3 nucleotide sequence: TGTGCCAGCAGCGTAGTGGGAGGGGAAGCTTTCTTT. Its protein is CASSVVGGEAFF.

This clone was seen just once. The chain joins TRBV4-1 to TRBJ2-5; D possibly corresponds to TRBD1 (5 bases). Trimming took off 1 base at V and 4 bases at J, with 10 bases between the two ends. The CDR3 is 14 residues long. CDR1 and CDR2 (germline): MGHRA, YSYEKL. The CDR3 reads CASSQVGAGETQYF. CDR3 DNA sequence: TGCGCCAGCAGCCAAGTAGGGGCTGGAGAGACCCAGTACTTC.

This chain uses TRBV7-3 with TRBJ2-1, with D possibly being TRBD1 (5 bases). Germline CDR1 is SGHTA and CDR2 is FQGTGA. The ends were cut back, 5 bases at V and 0 bases at J, with 14 bases in the middle. This CDR3 region has 16 residues. Here the CDR3 DNA reads TGTGCCAGCAGCCTGGCTCCCAGGGACTCCTACAATGAGCAGTTCTTC. It specifies CASSLAPRDSYNEQFF.

The V and J genes are TRBV6-1 and TRBJ2-1; 13 bases map to TRBD2. Germline assignment: CDR1 MNHNS and CDR2 SASEGT. Trimming took 6 bases from V and 5 from J; bases not matched to a gene: 7. This CDR3 comprises 16 residues. In nucleotides, the CDR3 is TGTGCCAGCAGAGAAACTAGCGGGGGGGCGCACAATGAGCAGTTCTTC. Its protein is CASRETSGGAHNEQFF.

The V and J genes are TRBV19 and TRBJ1-1; 8 nucleotides agree with TRBD1. CDR3 length: 15 residues. From germline, CDR1 is LNHDA and CDR2 SQIVND (reference sequence). V was clipped by 8 bases and J by 4 bases; unmatched bases: 12. This CDR3 is CASRTTGGSATEAFF. The CDR3, as DNA: TGTGCCAGTCGAACAACAGGGGGATCGGCCACTGAAGCTTTCTTT. Together with reference TRBV19 and TRBJ1-1, the CDR3 gives the full variable domain: DGGITQSPKYLFRKEGQNVTLSCEQNLNHDAMYWYRQDPGQGLRLIYYSQIVNDFQKGDIAEGYSVSREKKESFPLTVTSAQKNPTAFYLCASRTTGGSATEAFFGQGTRLTVV.

The rearrangement joins TRBV5-6 to TRBJ2-7, with D hard to call. CDR1 SGHDT and CDR2 YYEEEE come from the germline V gene. The CDR3 loop spans 13 amino acids. V gave up 4 bases and J gave up 3 bases, with 11 bases separating them. The CDR3 DNA reads TGTGCCAGCAGCACGCAGGTGTTCTACGAGCAGTACTTC. It yields the protein CASSTQVFYEQYF. The variable domain in full, completed from reference TRBV5-6 and TRBJ2-7, reads DAGVTQSPTHLIKTRGQQVTLRCSPKSGHDTVSWYQQALGQGPQFIFQYYEEEERQRGNFPDRFSGHQFPNYSSELNVNALLLGDSALYLCASSTQVFYEQYFGPGTRLTVT.

V is TRBV19 and J is TRBJ2-5; TRBD2 matches 8 bases. The CDR3 totals 15 residues. The V gene end was trimmed by 3 bases and the J gene end by 5 bases; junction bases not matched to a gene: 8. CDR1 and CDR2 from the germline V gene are LNHDA and SQIVND (reference sequence). CDR3 protein: CASSIARGGGETQYF. CDR3 bases: TGTGCCAGTAGTATTGCACGGGGGGGCGGGGAGACCCAGTACTTC.

This chain uses TRBV10-1 with TRBJ1-2, with D uncertain. Germline values: CDR1 WNHNN, CDR2 SYGVQD (reference sequence). Trimming removed 0 bases at V and 8 bases at J, with 10 bases between. There are 13 residues in the CDR3. This CDR3 reads CASSESREGGYTF. As DNA, the CDR3 is TGCGCCAGCAGTGAGTCGCGCGAGGGCGGCTACACCTTC.

The chain uses TRBV7-6 and TRBJ2-3, with D tentatively TRBD1 (6 bases). V dropped 5 bases and J dropped 0 bases, with 15 bases sitting between them. Germline CDR1 SGHVS, CDR2 FNYEAQ. The CDR3 length is 16 residues. The CDR3 coding sequence is TGTGCCAGCAGCCTCATACAGGGCTCTAGCACAGATACGCAGTATTTT. Amino acids: CASSLIQGSSTDTQYF.

This clone was observed once. The CDR3 spells CASSFYSNQPQHF. CDR3 in DNA: TGTGCCAGCAGCTTTTATAGCAATCAGCCCCAGCATTTT. The genes are TRBV7-2 and TRBJ1-5; D unclear. The length of the CDR3 is 13 residues. Trimming removed 3 bases from V and 0 bases from J, with 3 bases in between. Germline-derived CDR1 and CDR2 are SGHTA and FQGNSA.

This clone showed up just a few times. This chain links TRBV7-8 with TRBJ1-6; D is possibly TRBD1 (5 bases). The CDR3 length is 14 residues. The germline V and J ends were trimmed by 5 bases and 6 bases, with 11 bases remaining between them. Germline V gene sequence: CDR1 SGHVS, CDR2 FQNEAQ. CDR3 coding DNA: TGTGCCAGCAGCAGTGGGGCCGCTAATTCACCCCTCCACTTT. Protein product: CASSSGAANSPLHF.

V and J are TRBV27 and TRBJ2-1, with TRBD2 identical over 10 bases. V shed 5 bases, J shed 5 bases, and the junction held 6 bases outside the gene matches. Germline V gene data show CDR1 as MNHEY and CDR2 as SMNVEV (reference sequence). The CDR3 extends over 15 amino acids. The CDR3 nucleotides are TGTGCCAGCAGTGTCCTAGCGGGGGTGGACAATGAGCAGTTCTTC. This sequence encodes CASSVLAGVDNEQFF.

Concerning this clone itself: At one of its ends the junction is not consistent with the germline gene, which may arise from a read error. The chain is built from TRBV7-9 and TRBJ1-3; no definite D call. The CDR3 is 16 amino acids. CDR1 and CDR2 from the germline V gene are SEHNR and FQNEAQ (reference sequence). The DNA for the CDR3 is TGTGTCAGCAGCACACCTCGGGGAACCTCTGGAAACACCATATATTTT. This gives the protein CVSSTPRGTSGNTIYF. The full variable domain, in which reference TRBV7-9 and TRBJ1-3 provide the parts outside the CDR3, is DTGVSQNPRHKITKRGQNVTFRCDPISEHNRLYWYRQTLGQGPEFLTYFQNEAQLEKSRLLSDRFSAERPKGSFSTLEIQRTEQGDSAMYLCVSSTPRGTSGNTIYFGEGSWLTVV.

The gene calls are TRBV7-2 and TRBJ2-7; no clear D gene. Germline values: CDR1 SGHTA, CDR2 FQGNSA. The CDR3 totals 13 residues. V lost 1 base to trimming and J lost 4 bases, with 8 bases between them. The CDR3 bases are TGTGCCAGCAGCTTAGTTGCGATTTACGAGCAGTACTTC. This codes for CASSLVAIYEQYF.

The chain combines TRBV30 with TRBJ2-7; 8 positions match TRBD2. Per germline, CDR1 GTSNPN and CDR2 SVGIG (reference sequence). The J segment lost 3 bases and the V segment lost 1 base, leaving 5 bases of the junction unmatched. CDR3 size: 14 residues. CDR3 protein: CAWSAGGADYEQYF. The CDR3 nucleotides are TGTGCCTGGAGTGCGGGGGGGGCCGACTACGAGCAGTACTTC.

V is TRBV7-6 and J is TRBJ2-5; the D gene is possibly TRBD2 (5 bases). The closer fit of TRBJ2-7 to the DNA end suggests the J call may be wrong. Germline V gene sequence: CDR1 SGHVS, CDR2 FNYEAQ. CDR3 length equals 13 residues. CDR3 sequence: CASSLSGSYEQYF. The DNA of the CDR3 is TGTGCCAGCAGCTTAAGCGGATCCTACGAGCAGTACTTC.

The rearrangement joins TRBV7-9 to TRBJ2-1; 8 bases are a match to TRBD2. J gave up 9 bases and V 5 bases, and 9 bases lay outside the gene matches. CDR1 and CDR2 from the germline V gene are SEHNR and FQNEAQ (reference sequence). CDR3 size: 14 residues. The CDR3 DNA reads TGTGCCAGCAGCCCCAGCGGGGGTCCAGGTGAGCAGTTCTTC. Residues: CASSPSGGPGEQFF.

This chain joins TRBV14 and TRBJ2-5; 9 bases map to TRBD1. V shed 3 bases and J 4 bases; nucleotides not matched to a gene: 6. This CDR3 has 15 amino acids. Looked up from germline, CDR1 is SGHDN and CDR2 is FVKESK. DNA for the CDR3: TGTGCCAGCAGCCAGGGACAGGGCCTGCGAGAGACCCAGTACTTC. This encodes CASSQGQGLRETQYF.